The 20 T cell receptor beta chains in this list originate from one sample, sequenced in a study of T cell responses to AZD1222 COVID-19 vaccine. Method: immunoSEQ multiplex PCR; TCRdb's copy keeps in-frame clones and lacks some. This table has about 31,000 clones, over 75% appearing once. This sample comprised peripheral blood, obtained 28 days after the second AZD1222 dose. The receptors derive from an adult who received the AZD1222 COVID-19 vaccine.

CDR3 bases: TGTGCCAGCAGTGTATCAGCGGGGGGGTTAGATACGCAGTATTTT. It codes for CASSVSAGGLDTQYF. The chain is built from TRBV6-4 and TRBJ2-3, with 10 nucleotides matching TRBD2. The germline gives CDR1 MRHNA, CDR2 SNTAGT. This CDR3 is built from 15 residues. The V gene end was trimmed by 4 bases and the J gene end by 5 bases; junction bases not matched to a gene: 6.

The chain employs TRBV19 and TRBJ1-4; no clear D. Germline CDR1 LNHDA, CDR2 SQIVND (reference sequence). The CDR3 runs to 15 residues. With 6 bases removed from V and 3 bases from J, the gap between germline ends came to 14 bases. The CDR3 spells CASSHHGIPNEKLFF. As DNA, the CDR3 is TGTGCCAGTAGCCATCACGGGATTCCTAATGAAAAACTGTTTTTT.

The rearrangement links TRBV5-1 to TRBJ2-7; D is undetermined. CDR1 SGHRS and CDR2 YFSETQ come from the germline V gene. CDR3 length: 14 amino acids. V was cut by 4 bases and J by 1 base, with 12 bases left in between. CDR3 in DNA: TGCGCCAGCAGCGAAGGAACAGATTCCTACGAGCAGTACTTC. Translated: CASSEGTDSYEQYF. The variable domain in full, completed from reference TRBV5-1 and TRBJ2-7, reads KAGVTQTPRYLIKTRGQQVTLSCSPISGHRSVSWYQQTPGQGLQFLFEYFSETQRNKGNFPGRFSGRQFSNSRSEMNVSTLELGDSALYLCASSEGTDSYEQYFGPGTRLTVT.

The genes are TRBV5-4 and TRBJ1-4; D might be TRBD1 (6 bases). The V end was cut by 0 bases, the J end by 9 bases, with 21 bases between. This CDR3 spans 17 amino acids. Germline V lookup: CDR1 SGHNT, CDR2 YYREEE (reference sequence). The CDR3 protein is CASSLENPGQPPQKLFF. CDR3 nucleotide sequence: TGTGCCAGCAGCTTGGAGAATCCGGGACAACCCCCTCAAAAACTGTTTTTT.

The rearrangement joins TRBV6-5 to TRBJ2-7, with a tentative D call TRBD1 (6 bases). V lost 7 bases, J lost 4 bases, and 14 bases lay in between. Per germline, CDR1 MNHEY and CDR2 SVGAGI. This CDR3 is 13 amino acids long. The CDR3 nucleotides are TGTGCCAGCACCGACACAGGGAGTTACGAGCAGTACTTC. Amino acid sequence: CASTDTGSYEQYF.

This rearrangement joins TRBV19 to TRBJ1-6, with 8 bases fitting TRBD1. This CDR3 has 17 residues. CDR1 and CDR2 (germline): LNHDA, SQIVND (reference sequence). Trimming removed 6 bases from V and 6 bases from J; junction bases left unmatched: 13. CDR3 protein: CASSRDSTGVGNSPLHF. Written as DNA, the CDR3 is TGTGCCAGTAGCCGGGACTCGACAGGGGTAGGTAATTCACCCCTCCACTTT.

V gene TRBV9 combines with J gene TRBJ2-2; TRBD2 matches at 8 bases. This CDR3 comprises 16 residues. From germline, CDR1 is SGDLS and CDR2 YYNGEE. The junction had 7 bases not matched to a gene; V was cut back by 3 bases and J by 3 bases. CDR3 protein: CASSGRSGGYTGELFF. CDR3 in DNA: TGTGCCAGCAGCGGCAGAAGCGGGGGATACACCGGGGAGCTGTTTTTT.

V is TRBV7-2 and J is TRBJ1-2; D gene unclear. Germline loops: CDR1 SGHTA, CDR2 FQGNSA. V was pared by 3 bases and J by 4 bases, with 9 bases between. This CDR3 is 13 amino acids long. CDR3 nucleotide sequence: TGTGCCAGCAGCTTTCCTGGTATCTATGGCTACACCTTC. It is translated as CASSFPGIYGYTF.

The chain employs TRBV9 and TRBJ2-2, with D perhaps matching TRBD1 or TRBD2 (5 bases each). Trimming pared 0 bases from V and 6 bases from J, leaving 9 bases between. The CDR3 spans 14 residues. The germline CDR1 and CDR2 sequences are SGDLS and YYNGEE. The CDR3 here is CASSVEQGAGELFF. The DNA of the CDR3 is TGTGCCAGCAGCGTAGAGCAGGGAGCCGGGGAGCTGTTTTTT.

V is TRBV14 and J is TRBJ2-7; no clear D gene. The CDR3 has 12 amino acids. The germline gives CDR1 SGHDN, CDR2 FVKESK. The germline V and J ends were trimmed by 3 bases and 3 bases, with 6 bases remaining between them. DNA for the CDR3: TGTGCCAGCAGCCACGTGGGCTACGAGCAGTACTTC. It yields the protein CASSHVGYEQYF.

This rearrangement joins TRBV7-2 to TRBJ1-5; tentative D call: TRBD1 (5 bases). V shed 5 bases and J shed 0 bases, with 14 bases lying between them. CDR3 length: 16 residues. CDR1 SGHTA and CDR2 FQGNSA come from the germline V gene. CDR3 region: CASSKGPANSNQPQHF. CDR3 nucleotides: TGTGCCAGCAGCAAGGGGCCGGCAAATAGCAATCAGCCCCAGCATTTT.

The chain has TRBV4-3 and TRBJ1-4; the match to TRBD1 covers 9 bases. This CDR3 is built from 16 residues. With 4 bases clipped from V and 6 bases from J, the junction kept 9 bases outside the gene matches. Germline CDR1 and CDR2: LGHNA and YSLEER. This CDR3 is CASSPAQGAVHEKLFF. CDR3 DNA sequence: TGCGCCAGCAGCCCAGCACAGGGGGCGGTACATGAAAAACTGTTTTTT.

V usage is TRBV28 and J usage is TRBJ1-5; 9 bases line up with TRBD1. Germline values: CDR1 MDHEN, CDR2 SYDVKM. The ends lost 8 bases at V and 5 bases at J; junction bases unmatched: 1. The CDR3 spans 12 residues. DNA of the CDR3: TGTGCCAGCCGGACAGGGGATCAGCCCCAGCATTTT. It specifies CASRTGDQPQHF.

This chain links TRBV10-3 with TRBJ2-2, with D perhaps being TRBD1 or TRBD2 (5 bases each). There are 15 residues in the CDR3. V lost 6 bases and J lost 4, with 15 bases in between. Germline V lookup: CDR1 ENHRY, CDR2 SYGVKD. The DNA for the CDR3 is TGTGCCATCAGCCGAGGGCGGCAGGGCACCGGGGAGCTGTTTTTT. Its protein product is CAISRGRQGTGELFF.

The gene calls are TRBV15 and TRBJ2-5, with TRBD2 identical over 7 bases. The germline gives CDR1 LNHNV, CDR2 YYDKDF (reference sequence). This CDR3 spans 16 amino acids. The V segment lost 1 base and the J segment 5 bases; nucleotides outside the gene matches: 10. CDR3 protein: CATSRAPWEGGETQYF. CDR3 in DNA: TGTGCCACCAGCAGAGCCCCTTGGGAGGGTGGTGAGACCCAGTACTTC.

The rearrangement joins TRBV9 to TRBJ1-2, with D possibly being TRBD1 (5 bases). The germline V and J ends were trimmed by 6 bases and 2 bases, with 14 bases remaining between them. Germline assignment: CDR1 SGDLS and CDR2 YYNGEE. CDR3 length: 14 amino acids. In DNA form, the CDR3 reads TGTGCCAGCACCTCGGCGGGGGGAAACTATGGCTACACCTTC. It specifies CASTSAGGNYGYTF.

This chain links TRBV7-9 with TRBJ1-6; no clear D gene. This CDR3 is 14 amino acids long. Per the germline V gene, CDR1 is SEHNR and CDR2 is FQNEAQ (reference sequence). V shed 1 base and J shed 5 bases, with 6 bases lying between them. Here the CDR3 reads CASSLGADNSPLHF. DNA of the CDR3: TGTGCCAGCAGCTTAGGGGCAGATAATTCACCCCTCCACTTT.

The sample holds a few counts of this clone. The chain employs TRBV6-1 and TRBJ1-2; D gene ambiguous. CDR1 is MNHNS, CDR2 SASEGT, per germline. CDR3 length equals 16 residues. V dropped 2 bases and J dropped 4 bases, with 17 bases sitting between them. The CDR3 DNA reads TGTGCCAGCAGTGAACTAAGAGCAGCCCGGATCTATGGCTACACCTTC. Protein: CASSELRAARIYGYTF.

The V gene is TRBV30, the J gene TRBJ2-1; tentatively, D is TRBD1 or TRBD2 (5 bases each). The CDR3 length is 15 residues. In germline, CDR1 is GTSNPN, CDR2 SVGIG (reference sequence). The V and J ends lost 0 bases and 4 bases respectively, with 13 bases between them. The CDR3 coding sequence is TGTGCCTGGAGTGTCGGGTCGGGGCCTTACAATGAGCAGTTCTTC. This translates into CAWSVGSGPYNEQFF.

Only one count was recorded for this clone. The chain has TRBV7-8 and TRBJ2-7, with 9 bases aligning to TRBD1. From germline, CDR1 is SGHVS and CDR2 FQNEAQ. This CDR3 has 18 amino acids. V dropped 5 bases and J dropped 0; count of bases not matched to a gene: 14. The chain's CDR3 is CASSRSKAGTGSSYEQYF. In DNA form, the CDR3 reads TGTGCCAGCAGCCGCTCCAAAGCCGGGACAGGGAGCTCCTACGAGCAGTACTTC.